This entry concerns a single T cell receptor beta chain. Its specificity is not known. This specimen comes from a study of cytomegalovirus exposure and HLA in healthy donors. Whole-study findings and limits: Immune exposure was documented only through CMV serostatus. Specific recognition of CMV antigens was confirmed in vitro for a few chains (all CMV-associated). The authors assumed roughly uniform sequencing depth across donors for presence/absence analyses.

Germline lookup yields CDR1 SGHDT and CDR2 YYEEEE. CDR3 length: 16 amino acids. V lost 0 bases and J lost 6, with 16 bases in between. The study ran its PCR with 60 Vbeta and 13 Jbeta primers. TCRdb keeps only in-frame clones here, not all; method: immunoSEQ multiplex PCR. Of over 95,000 clones listed, 82% are singletons. The sequencing input was PBMCs. The chain combines TRBV5-6 with TRBJ2-1, with D perhaps matching TRBD1 (6 bases). This clonotype was sampled from a woman younger than 35 in good health and CMV-seronegative. The CDR3 region has the DNA TGTGCCAGCAGCTTGGATTGGGCAGGGGTCGGCAATGAGCAGTTCTTC. Its translation: CASSLDWAGVGNEQFF.